This T cell receptor beta chain was observed in a study of blood T cell repertoires in COVID-19. The data were produced by immunoSEQ multiplex PCR, yet TCRdb's version contains in-frame clones alone and is incomplete. The sample holds around 190,000 clones, 75% to 85% seen once. The CDR3 covers 14 residues. V shed 4 bases and J 5 bases; nucleotides not matched to a gene: 7. Per germline, CDR1 SGHNT and CDR2 YYREEE (reference sequence). The V gene is TRBV5-4, the J gene TRBJ2-5; 8 nucleotides line up with TRBD1. This TCR was recovered from a middle-aged man who had recovered from COVID-19. The sequencing input was PBMCs or T cells enriched from blood (not recorded which). CDR3 bases: TGTGCCAGCAGCCCGACAGGGGTCGAGGAGACCCAGTACTTC. Translation gives CASSPTGVEETQYF.